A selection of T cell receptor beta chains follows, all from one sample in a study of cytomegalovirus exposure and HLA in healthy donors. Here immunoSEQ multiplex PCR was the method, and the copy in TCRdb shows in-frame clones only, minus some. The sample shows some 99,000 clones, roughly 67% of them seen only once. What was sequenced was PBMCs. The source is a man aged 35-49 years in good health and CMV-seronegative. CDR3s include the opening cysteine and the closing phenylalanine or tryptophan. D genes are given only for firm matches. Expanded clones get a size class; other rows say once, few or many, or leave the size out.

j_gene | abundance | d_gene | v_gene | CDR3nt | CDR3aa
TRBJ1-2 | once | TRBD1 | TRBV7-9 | TGTGCCAGCAGCGCGGACAGGGGGTATGGCTATGGCTACCCCTTC | CASSADRGYGYGYPF
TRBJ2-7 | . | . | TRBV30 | TGTGCCTGGGGAAAGACAGGGACGGAGGGCGATTACGAGCAGTACTTC | CAWGKTGTEGDYEQYF
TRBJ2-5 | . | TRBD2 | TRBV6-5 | TGTGCCAGCCATAGCGGGGGGGAGACCCAGTACTTC | CASHSGGETQYF
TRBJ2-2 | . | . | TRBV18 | TGTGCCAGCTCACCCGACACCGGGGAGCTGTTTTTT | CASSPDTGELFF
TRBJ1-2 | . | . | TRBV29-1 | TGCAGCGTTAAGGGACTCAACTATGGCTACACCTTC | CSVKGLNYGYTF
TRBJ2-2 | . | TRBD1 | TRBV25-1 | TGTGCCAGCACTGACAGGGTGGTAAACGGGGAGCTGTTTTTT | CASTDRVVNGELFF
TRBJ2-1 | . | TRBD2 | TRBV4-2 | TGTGCCAGCAGCCAGGTTTGGGCAACTAGCGGGCTCTACAATGAGCAGTTCTTC | CASSQVWATSGLYNEQFF
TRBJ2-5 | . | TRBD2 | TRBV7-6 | TGTGCCAGCAGCTTAGGCTTGCGCCTAGCGGCCCAAGAGACCCAGTACTTC | CASSLGLRLAAQETQYF
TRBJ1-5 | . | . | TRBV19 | TGTGCCAGTAGGGGCCGGGACACCCGCAAATATAGCAATCAGCCCCAGCATTTT | CASRGRDTRKYSNQPQHF
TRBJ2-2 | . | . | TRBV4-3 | TGCGCCAGCAGCCAAGATCGGGGACTTGTGCCCGGGGAGCTGTTTTTT | CASSQDRGLVPGELFF
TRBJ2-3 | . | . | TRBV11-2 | TGTGCCAGCAGCCTCGACTCAAGCACAGATACGCAGTATTTT | CASSLDSSTDTQYF
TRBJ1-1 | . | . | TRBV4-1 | TGCGCCAGCAGCCAAGAACCGGCGGCGAACACTGAAGCTTTCTTT | CASSQEPAANTEAFF
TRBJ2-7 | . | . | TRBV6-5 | TGTGCCAGCAGTCTGAGCTCCGGGAACTCCTACGAGCAGTACTTC | CASSLSSGNSYEQYF
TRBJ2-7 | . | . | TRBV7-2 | TGTGCCAGCAGCCCAGGGGGGATAAGCTACGAGCAGTACTTC | CASSPGGISYEQYF
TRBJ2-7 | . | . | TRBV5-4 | TGTGCCAGCAGCTTGGCGGGGACTCCTTACGAGCAGTACTTC | CASSLAGTPYEQYF
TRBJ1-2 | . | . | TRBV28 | TGTGCCAGCAGTTTTAAGGGGATAACTTATGGCTACACCTTC | CASSFKGITYGYTF
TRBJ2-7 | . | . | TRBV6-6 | TGTGCCAGCAGCGCCGGGACACAAGGTTACGAGCAGTACTTC | CASSAGTQGYEQYF
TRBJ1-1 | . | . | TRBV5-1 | TGCGCCAGCAGCACGACCCCGGGGAGCACTGAAGCTTTCTTT | CASSTTPGSTEAFF
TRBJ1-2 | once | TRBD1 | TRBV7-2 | TGTGCCAGCAGCTCGCAGACAGGGCGAAGCTATGGCTACACCTTC | CASSSQTGRSYGYTF
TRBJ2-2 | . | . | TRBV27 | TGTGCCAGCAAAGGCGTACCTACAGTCAACACCGGGGAGCTGTTTTTT | CASKGVPTVNTGELFF